These T cell receptor beta chains were read from a single sample in a study of vaccination and CD4 T cells after COVID-19. TCRdb itself ran the PCR reads through MiXCR, one entry per CDR3 protein. The sample lists over 9,000 distinct CDR3 sequences, roughly 40% occurring once. Their antigens are not known. The sample was CD4+ T cells from blood, cultured in vitro. All receptors derive from a human donor in good health. Each CDR3 is given with its conserved first and last residue. The D gene is left open where the match is weak. A row's size may be missing; if present it is once, few, many or a size class.

>TRBV7-9|TRBJ2-7|NA|TRBD2
CASSLRAGTSGTYEQYF
TGTGCCAGCAGCTTAAGGGCCGGGACTAGCGGGACCTACGAGCAGTACTTC
>TRBV11-2|TRBJ2-3|NA|NA
CASSLVGHFTDTQYF
TGTGCCAGCAGCTTAGTCGGACATTTCACAGATACGCAGTATTTT
>TRBV20-1|TRBJ1-5|few|NA
CSAKGPGQPQHF
TGCAGTGCTAAAGGTCCTGGGCAGCCCCAGCATTTT
>TRBV28|TRBJ2-2|NA|TRBD1
CASSLRTGNFKAGELFF
TGTGCCAGCAGTTTACGGACAGGGAATTTTAAGGCCGGGGAGCTGTTTTTT
>TRBV10-3|TRBJ2-7|few|TRBD1
CAISDPGQASSYEQYF
TGTGCCATCAGTGACCCCGGACAGGCGAGCTCCTACGAGCAGTACTTC
>TRBV19|TRBJ1-5|few|TRBD1
CASSTRQGRNQPQHF
TGTGCCAGTAGTACCCGACAGGGGCGAAATCAGCCCCAGCATTTT
>TRBV7-9|TRBJ1-2|NA|TRBD1
CASSLNRDRSHGYTF
TGTGCCAGCAGCTTAAACCGGGACAGATCGCATGGCTACACCTTC
>TRBV4-2|TRBJ1-1|few|TRBD1
CASSSQGGTEAFF
TGTGCCAGCAGCTCCCAGGGGGGCACTGAAGCTTTCTTT
>TRBV7-2|TRBJ1-1|few|NA
CASSFSGQLNTEAFF
TGTGCCAGCAGCTTTTCTGGACAGTTGAACACTGAAGCTTTCTTT
>TRBV20-1|TRBJ2-7|few|NA
CSAARTPYEQYF
TGCAGTGCTGCCAGGACCCCCTACGAGCAGTACTTC
>TRBV24-1|TRBJ2-1|NA|TRBD1
CATSGPWGQGYNEQFF
TGTGCCACCAGTGGACCATGGGGACAGGGGTACAATGAGCAGTTCTTC
>TRBV5-6|TRBJ2-7|NA|NA
CASSLMARHSYEQYF
TGTGCCAGCAGCTTGATGGCGCGGCACTCCTACGAGCAGTACTTC
>TRBV5-6|TRBJ1-2|few|NA
CASSLGEPQTYGYTF
TGTGCCAGCAGCTTGGGGGAACCTCAGACATATGGCTACACCTTC
>TRBV20-1|TRBJ1-5|NA|NA
CSARDQLPTSNQPQHF
TGCAGTGCTAGAGATCAACTCCCGACTAGCAATCAGCCCCAGCATTTT
>TRBV5-1|TRBJ2-5|few|NA
CASGWGGPEETQYF
TGCGCCAGCGGGTGGGGGGGGCCAGAAGAGACCCAGTACTTC
>TRBV11-1|TRBJ1-1|few|NA
CASRELGRTEAFF
TGTGCCAGCAGGGAGTTGGGCCGGACTGAAGCTTTCTTT
>TRBV11-1|TRBJ2-3|NA|NA
CASSLASASTDTQYF
TGTGCCAGCAGCTTAGCGTCGGCTAGCACAGATACGCAGTATTTT
>TRBV6-5|TRBJ2-1|NA|TRBD2
CASCFTSGKQFF
TGTGCCAGCTGTTTCACTAGCGGGAAGCAGTTCTTC
>TRBV18|TRBJ2-5|NA|NA
CASSPLEETQYF
TGTGCCAGCTCACCCCTTGAAGAGACCCAGTACTTC
>TRBV19|TRBJ2-3|NA|NA
CATKGDTDTQYF
TGTGCCACCAAAGGGGACACAGATACGCAGTATTTT
>TRBV20-1|TRBJ2-3|NA|NA
CSTEGRTDTQYF
TGCAGTACCGAGGGACGGACAGATACGCAGTATTTT
>TRBV27|TRBJ1-1|few|NA
CASSLSSVGTEAFF
TGTGCCAGCAGTTTATCTTCAGTAGGGACTGAAGCTTTCTTT
>TRBV27|TRBJ2-7|NA|TRBD1
CASSRRRDRVSYEQYF
TGTGCCAGCAGTCGACGACGGGACAGGGTCTCCTACGAGCAGTACTTC
>TRBV27|TRBJ2-7|NA|TRBD2
CASSAMPDSSGNLYEQYF
TGTGCCAGCAGCGCCATGCCCGATTCTAGCGGGAACCTCTACGAGCAGTACTTC
>TRBV7-9|TRBJ2-2|NA|NA
CASSLGLEGGNGELFF
TGTGCCAGCAGCTTAGGACTAGAGGGAGGTAACGGGGAGCTGTTTTTT
>TRBV20-1|TRBJ1-2|few|NA
CSARDVDDPGYGYTF
TGCAGTGCTAGAGATGTCGACGATCCTGGATATGGCTACACCTTC
>TRBV6-9|TRBJ2-7|NA|TRBD2
CAAGTSGDSYEQYF
TGTGCAGCCGGGACTAGCGGAGACTCCTACGAGCAGTACTTC